This is a list of T cell receptor beta chains from one sample in a study of post-analysis software for immune sequencing data. TCRdb itself ran the PCR reads through MiXCR, one entry per CDR3 protein. The sample shows 820,000 or so distinct CDR3 sequences, roughly 50% of them seen only once. Specimen: blood. The origin of the receptors is a girl between 5 and 17 years old with multiple sclerosis. Both conserved end residues are part of each CDR3. D genes are given only for firm matches. Size tells how often a clone was seen (once, few, many) or the class of an expanded clone, and some rows leave it out.

CDR3: CASSRRASGGPNLNEQFF; DNA: TGTGCCAGCAGCCGCCGGGCTAGCGGGGGCCCCAATCTCAATGAGCAGTTCTTC; size: few; D: TRBD2; V: TRBV7-9; J: TRBJ2-1
CDR3: CASSAPSRETQYF; DNA: TGTGCCAGCAGTGCCCCTAGTCGAGAGACCCAGTACTTC; size: once; D: NA; V: TRBV27; J: TRBJ2-5
CDR3: CSSHPAGGYNEQFF; DNA: TGCAGTTCTCACCCCGCGGGAGGCTACAATGAGCAGTTCTTC; size: once; D: TRBD2; V: TRBV20-1; J: TRBJ2-1
CDR3: CAIRGTSGEPCNEQFF; DNA: TGTGCCATCAGGGGGACTAGCGGAGAGCCTTGCAATGAGCAGTTCTTC; size: NA; D: TRBD2; V: TRBV10-3; J: TRBJ2-1
CDR3: CSATGTSGGTQETQYF; DNA: TGCAGTGCTACCGGGACTAGCGGGGGGACCCAAGAGACCCAGTACTTC; size: few; D: TRBD2; V: TRBV20-1; J: TRBJ2-5
CDR3: CASSPTLDTQYF; DNA: TGTGCCAGCAGTCCAACCCTGGATACGCAGTATTTT; size: NA; D: NA; V: TRBV27; J: TRBJ2-3
CDR3: CASSLAMYQETQYF; DNA: TGTGCCAGCAGTTTAGCTATGTACCAAGAGACCCAGTACTTC; size: NA; D: NA; V: TRBV12-3/TRBV12-4; J: TRBJ2-5
CDR3: CASSWLGTSGVNEQFF; DNA: TGTGCCAGCAGCTGGCTCGGGACTAGCGGGGTTAATGAGCAGTTCTTC; size: once; D: TRBD2; V: TRBV6-6; J: TRBJ2-1
CDR3: CASSSMTGSTSTDTQYF; DNA: TGTGCCAGCAGCTCGATGACAGGCTCCACTAGCACAGATACGCAGTATTTT; size: few; D: NA; V: TRBV11-3; J: TRBJ2-3
CDR3: CASSRQTGDSEAFF; DNA: TGTGCCAGCAGCCGGCAGACAGGGGACTCTGAAGCTTTCTTT; size: few; D: TRBD1; V: TRBV12-3/TRBV12-4; J: TRBJ1-1
CDR3: CASSFIDNQPQHF; DNA: TGTGCCAGCAGTTTTATAGATAATCAGCCCCAGCATTTT; size: NA; D: NA; V: TRBV12-3/TRBV12-4; J: TRBJ1-5
CDR3: CASSSPGTSGPSTDTQYF; DNA: TGTGCCAGCAGCTCACCCGGGACTAGCGGGCCCAGCACAGATACGCAGTATTTT; size: NA; D: TRBD2; V: TRBV11-2; J: TRBJ2-3
CDR3: CASSQLERRPVDEQYF; DNA: TGTGCCAGCAGTCAGTTAGAACGGAGACCCGTTGACGAGCAGTACTTC; size: once; D: NA; V: TRBV14; J: TRBJ2-7
CDR3: CSATPQDEQFF; DNA: TGCAGTGCTACTCCACAGGATGAGCAGTTCTTC; size: NA; D: NA; V: TRBV20-1; J: TRBJ2-1
CDR3: CASSQERTAPPTNEKLFF; DNA: TGTGCCAGCAGCCAAGAGAGGACAGCCCCCCCAACTAATGAAAAACTGTTTTTT; size: few; D: NA; V: TRBV4-2; J: TRBJ1-4
CDR3: CSARAGVMHGYGYTF; DNA: TGCAGTGCTAGGGCAGGGGTCATGCATGGCTATGGCTACACCTTC; size: NA; D: NA; V: TRBV20-1; J: TRBJ1-2